This is a list of T cell receptor beta chains from one sample in a study of OX40 agonist ivuxolimab in advanced cancers. Profiling relied on immunoSEQ multiplex PCR, and the TCRdb table lists in-frame clones only, not all of them. The data hold 80,000 to 100,000 clones, with about 90% observed a single time. Sequenced material: CD4+ or CD8+ T cells sorted from blood, taken in a trial of the OX40 agonist ivuxolimab. These receptors originate from an adult with an advanced solid tumor such as melanoma, head and neck, liver or kidney cancer. Both conserved end residues are part of each CDR3. D genes are given only for firm matches. Clone size is given for some rows only: seen once, a few or many times, or a class if the clone is expanded.

v_gene	abundance	d_gene	j_gene	CDR3aa	CDR3nt
TRBV6-5	.	.	TRBJ1-1	CASSYSSSLEAFF	TGTGCCAGCAGTTACTCCAGTTCCCTTGAAGCTTTCTTT
TRBV30	.	.	TRBJ1-1	CAWNLEGIDKAFF	TGTGCCTGGAATTTAGAGGGAATCGATAAAGCTTTCTTT
TRBV21-1	.	.	TRBJ2-1	CASSKVLADYNEQFF	TGTGCCAGCAGCAAAGTGCTAGCGGATTACAATGAGCAGTTCTTC
TRBV19	.	.	TRBJ2-3	CASSDTGLRDTQYF	TGTGCCAGTAGTGACACAGGTCTTAGAGATACGCAGTATTTT
TRBV6-6	.	.	TRBJ2-7	CASSWSQGIPEQYF	TGTGCCAGCAGTTGGTCGCAGGGGATCCCCGAGCAGTACTTC
TRBV5-1	.	.	TRBJ2-1	CASMNRGFGEGNEQFF	TGCGCCAGCATGAATCGAGGGTTCGGAGAAGGCAATGAGCAGTTCTTC
TRBV18	.	.	TRBJ2-1	CASSLRQDGNNEQFF	TGTGCCAGCTCCCTCCGCCAGGACGGAAACAATGAGCAGTTCTTC
TRBV6-5	.	TRBD2	TRBJ2-2	CASSSRTSTGELFF	TGTGCCAGCAGTTCCCGGACTAGTACCGGGGAGCTGTTTTTT
TRBV29-1	.	.	TRBJ1-2	CSVVQRRGGNYGYTF	TGCAGCGTTGTACAGCGAAGGGGGGGTAACTATGGCTACACCTTC
TRBV21-1	.	.	TRBJ2-7	CASSPREWGQGGHEQYF	TGTGCCAGCAGCCCTAGGGAGTGGGGACAGGGAGGACACGAGCAGTACTTC
TRBV7-3	.	.	TRBJ2-7	CASSLRSGNSYEQYF	TGTGCCAGCAGCTTAAGATCCGGAAACTCCTACGAGCAGTACTTC
TRBV19	.	.	TRBJ1-6	CASSWRGDSPLHF	TGTGCCAGTAGTTGGAGGGGAGATTCACCCCTCCACTTT
TRBV4-1	.	.	TRBJ2-6	CASSRSGTLSGGANVLTF	TGCGCCAGCAGCCGATCCGGGACCCTTTCTGGTGGGGCCAACGTCCTGACTTTC
TRBV18	few	TRBD1	TRBJ1-1	CASSQGEDTEAFF	TGTGCCAGCTCCCAGGGGGAGGACACTGAAGCTTTCTTT
TRBV16	.	TRBD2	TRBJ2-1	CASSPLAANEQFF	TGTGCCAGCAGCCCACTAGCGGCCAATGAGCAGTTCTTC
TRBV7-2	.	.	TRBJ1-1	CASSLAYSSDSNTEAFF	TGTGCCAGCAGCTTAGCGTACTCATCGGACAGCAACACTGAAGCTTTCTTT
TRBV11-2	.	TRBD1	TRBJ2-1	CASSLAVAGGLLTYNEQFF	TGTGCCAGCAGCTTAGCGGTGGCAGGGGGCCTACTTACCTACAATGAGCAGTTCTTC
TRBV4-1	.	.	TRBJ1-2	CASSQEGQGPYGYTF	TGCGCCAGCAGCCAAGAAGGCCAGGGACCCTATGGCTACACCTTC
TRBV11-3	.	.	TRBJ2-2	CASSHLLAHNTGELFF	TGTGCCAGCAGCCACCTACTCGCCCATAACACCGGGGAGCTGTTTTTT
TRBV11-2	.	TRBD1	TRBJ1-3	CASSQGQGAGNTIYF	TGTGCCAGCAGCCAGGGACAGGGGGCTGGAAACACCATATATTTT
TRBV9	.	TRBD2	TRBJ2-1	CASSVSGGYYNEQFF	TGTGCCAGCAGCGTTAGCGGGGGATACTACAATGAGCAGTTCTTC
TRBV6-5	.	TRBD1	TRBJ1-2	CASSSGQGTGYGYTF	TGTGCCAGCAGTTCGGGACAGGGGACAGGGTATGGCTACACCTTC
TRBV18	.	.	TRBJ1-4	CASSPPQGLGEKLFF	TGTGCCAGCTCACCACCCCAGGGGCTTGGGGAAAAACTGTTTTTT
TRBV4-1	.	TRBD2	TRBJ2-4	CASSPSGTSGDLYPYF	TGCGCCAGCAGCCCAAGTGGGACTAGCGGGGATCTCTACCCGTACTTC
TRBV27	.	.	TRBJ2-7	CASRRAGVDEQYF	TGTGCCAGCAGACGGGCAGGGGTAGACGAGCAGTACTTC
TRBV10-1	once	.	TRBJ1-2	CASPTGPTF	TGCGCCAGCCCCACCGGGCCTACCTTC
TRBV9	.	TRBD1	TRBJ2-3	CASSDRQGATDTQYF	TGTGCCAGCAGCGACCGACAGGGGGCCACAGATACGCAGTATTTT
TRBV5-8	.	.	TRBJ2-1	CASSSQLRGQFF	TGTGCCAGCAGCTCGCAGCTTCGCGGGCAGTTCTTC
TRBV4-2	.	.	TRBJ1-1	CASSRTYTEAFF	TGTGCCAGCAGCCGAACATACACTGAAGCTTTCTTT
TRBV6-6	once	.	TRBJ1-1	CASSYVGTEAFF	TGTGCCAGCAGTTATGTCGGGACTGAAGCTTTCTTT
TRBV9	.	.	TRBJ2-7	CASSLGQRYEQYF	TGTGCCAGCAGCCTTGGACAGCGCTACGAGCAGTACTTC
TRBV6-6	once	.	TRBJ1-1	CASSRRTVNTEAFF	TGTGCCAGCAGTCGACGGACGGTGAACACTGAAGCTTTCTTT
TRBV27	.	.	TRBJ1-2	CASSPGPVGNYGYTF	TGTGCCAGCAGTCCAGGGCCCGTGGGAAACTATGGCTACACCTTC